The subject of this entry is one T cell receptor beta chain. Methods used by the authors: Reference gene primer amplification gave nucleated cell count estimates. Here immunoSEQ multiplex PCR was the method, and the copy in TCRdb shows in-frame clones only, minus some. V, J and clone size reflect that table, while D and trimming were determined from the DNA. The table has 150,000 to 200,000 clones, around nine tenths seen once; the top ten hold 2.5% to 4%. Germline assignment: CDR1 LNHDA and CDR2 SQIVND (reference sequence). The CDR3 has 11 residues. Germline trimming cut 9 bases from V and 9 bases from J; bases unmatched to any gene: 7. These data belong to a study of blood T cell repertoires in COVID-19. The overall study: The United States, Italy and Spain supplied acute and convalescent COVID-19 samples. T cells, B-cell-depleted T cells, or PBMCs provided the cDNA or gDNA that served as material.

The chain has TRBV19 and TRBJ2-5, with 7 bases that match TRBD2. The clonotype comes from a man between 65 and 85 years old with acute or convalescent COVID-19. Sequenced input: peripheral blood. For the CDR3, the DNA is TGTGCCAGCACTTGGGGGGGTGCCCAGTACTTC. Its translation: CASTWGGAQYF.